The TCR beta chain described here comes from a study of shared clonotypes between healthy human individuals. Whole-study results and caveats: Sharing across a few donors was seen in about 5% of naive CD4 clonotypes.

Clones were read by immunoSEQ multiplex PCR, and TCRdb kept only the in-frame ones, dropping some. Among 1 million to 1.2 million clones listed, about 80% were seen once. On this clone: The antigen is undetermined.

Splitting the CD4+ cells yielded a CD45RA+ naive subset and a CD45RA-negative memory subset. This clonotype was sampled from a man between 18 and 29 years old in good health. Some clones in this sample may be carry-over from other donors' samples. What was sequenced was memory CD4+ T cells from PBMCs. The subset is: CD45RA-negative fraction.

The CDR3 DNA sequence: TGTGCCAGCTCACCATTCGTGGCGGGCTTTGATAATCAGCCCCAGCATTTT. Translating it yields CASSPFVAGFDNQPQHF. The rearrangement links TRBV18 to TRBJ1-5; D is unclear. This CDR3 region has 17 residues. Trimming stripped 2 bases from V and 4 bases from J, with 18 bases between. Germline assignment: CDR1 KGHSH and CDR2 LQKENI.